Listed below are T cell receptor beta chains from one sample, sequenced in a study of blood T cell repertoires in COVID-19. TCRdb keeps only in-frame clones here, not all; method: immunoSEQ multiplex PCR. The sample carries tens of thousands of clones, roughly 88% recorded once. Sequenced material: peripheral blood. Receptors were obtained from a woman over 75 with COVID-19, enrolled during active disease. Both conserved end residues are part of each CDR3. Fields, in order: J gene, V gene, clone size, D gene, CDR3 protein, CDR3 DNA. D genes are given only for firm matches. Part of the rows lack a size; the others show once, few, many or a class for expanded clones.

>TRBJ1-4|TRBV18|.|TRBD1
CASSLGQAINEKLFF
TGTGCCAGCTCACTCGGACAGGCGATTAATGAAAAACTGTTTTTT
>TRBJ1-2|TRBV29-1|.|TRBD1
CSAGGVNYGYTF
TGCAGCGCAGGGGGGGTAAACTATGGCTACACCTTC
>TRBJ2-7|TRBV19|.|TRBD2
CASSPRGGRTSGGRVGEQYF
TGTGCCAGTAGCCCTAGAGGCGGGAGAACGTCGGGGGGAAGGGTTGGCGAGCAGTACTTC
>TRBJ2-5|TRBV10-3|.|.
CAISERQETQYF
TGTGCCATCAGTGAGCGGCAAGAGACCCAGTACTTC
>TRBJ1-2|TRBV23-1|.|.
CASSPGIYTF
TGCGCCAGCTCCCCGGGGATCTACACCTTC
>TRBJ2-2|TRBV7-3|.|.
CASSSGTTGELFF
TGTGCCAGCAGCTCAGGGACAACCGGGGAGCTGTTTTTT
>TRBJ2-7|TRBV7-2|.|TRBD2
CASSRSGRAGYEQYF
TGTGCCAGCAGCCGGAGCGGGAGGGCCGGTTACGAGCAGTACTTC
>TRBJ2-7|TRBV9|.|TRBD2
CASSVEASGPYEQYF
TGTGCCAGCAGCGTAGAGGCTAGCGGACCCTACGAGCAGTACTTC
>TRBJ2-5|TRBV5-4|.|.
CASSFYLQETQYF
TGTGCCAGCAGCTTCTACCTCCAAGAGACCCAGTACTTC
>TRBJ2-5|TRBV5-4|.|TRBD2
CASSLASGGRAQETQYF
TGTGCCAGCAGCTTGGCCAGTGGCGGGAGGGCCCAAGAGACCCAGTACTTC
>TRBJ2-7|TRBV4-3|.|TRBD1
CASSPGQGENEQYF
TGCGCCAGCAGCCCCGGACAGGGAGAAAACGAGCAGTACTTC
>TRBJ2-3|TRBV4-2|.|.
CASSRPRGKRELDTQYF
TGTGCCAGCAGCCGGCCCAGGGGGAAGCGGGAGTTAGATACGCAGTATTTT
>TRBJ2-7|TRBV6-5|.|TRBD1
CATSSWDRDKNEQYF
TGTGCCACTTCCTCCTGGGACAGGGATAAGAACGAGCAGTACTTC
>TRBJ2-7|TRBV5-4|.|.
CASSTPAGAVRYEQYF
TGTGCCAGCAGCACGCCCGCGGGGGCGGTTCGGTACGAGCAGTACTTC
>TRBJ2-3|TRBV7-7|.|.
CASSRQGGADTQYF
TGTGCCAGCAGCAGGCAGGGGGGCGCAGATACGCAGTATTTT
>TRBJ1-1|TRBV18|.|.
CASSAGEGNTEAFF
TGTGCCAGCTCGGCAGGGGAAGGGAACACTGAAGCTTTCTTT
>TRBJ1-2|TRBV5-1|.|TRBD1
CASSFGQGGNYGYTF
TGCGCCAGCAGCTTTGGACAGGGAGGGAACTATGGCTACACCTTC
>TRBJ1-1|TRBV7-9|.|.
CASSRNTDRNTEAFF
TGTGCCAGCAGCCGAAATACAGACAGGAACACTGAAGCTTTCTTT
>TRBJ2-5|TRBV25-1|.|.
CASSEKTPETQYF
TGTGCCAGCAGTGAGAAAACACCGGAGACCCAGTACTTC
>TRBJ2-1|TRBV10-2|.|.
CASSERGRRLAYNEQFF
TGCGCCAGCAGTGAGAGGGGGAGACGACTGGCCTACAATGAGCAGTTCTTC
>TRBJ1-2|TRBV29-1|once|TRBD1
CSVEGQTTYGYTF
TGCAGCGTGGAGGGACAGACCACCTATGGCTACACCTTC
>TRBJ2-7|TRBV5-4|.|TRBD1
CASSSGQSTYEQYF
TGTGCCAGCAGCTCGGGACAGAGTACCTACGAGCAGTACTTC
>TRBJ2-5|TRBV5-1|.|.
CASSSGGNGETQYF
TGCGCCAGCAGTAGCGGAGGGAATGGGGAGACCCAGTACTTC
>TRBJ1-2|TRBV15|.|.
CATSSGNYGYTF
TGTGCCACCAGCAGTGGCAACTATGGCTACACCTTC
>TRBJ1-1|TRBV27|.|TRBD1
CASSLSPGQGTTEAFF
TGTGCCAGCAGTTTATCACCGGGACAGGGGACCACTGAAGCTTTCTTT
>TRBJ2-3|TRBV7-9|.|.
CASSSVSSTDTQYF
TGTGCCAGCAGCTCAGTCTCTAGCACAGATACGCAGTATTTT
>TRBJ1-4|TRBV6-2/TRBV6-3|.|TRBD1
CASTPGGANEKLFF
TGTGCCAGCACCCCAGGGGGGGCTAATGAAAAACTGTTTTTT
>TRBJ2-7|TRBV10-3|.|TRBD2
CAISGLAGAYEQYF
TGTGCCATCAGCGGACTAGCGGGAGCCTACGAGCAGTACTTC
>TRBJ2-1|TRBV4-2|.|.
CASSQGRGGSYNEQFF
TGTGCCAGCAGCCAAGGGAGGGGGGGGTCCTACAATGAGCAGTTCTTC
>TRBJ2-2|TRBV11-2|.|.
CASSPTLNTGELFF
TGTGCCAGCAGTCCGACACTGAACACCGGGGAGCTGTTTTTT
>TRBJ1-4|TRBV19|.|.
CASSRGGSNEKLFF
TGTGCCAGCTCGCGCGGGGGCTCTAATGAAAAACTGTTTTTT
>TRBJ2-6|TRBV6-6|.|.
CASSPLIARGGRQDSGANVLTF
TGTGCCAGCAGTCCTCTCATAGCCAGGGGTGGCCGTCAGGACTCTGGGGCCAACGTCCTGACTTTC
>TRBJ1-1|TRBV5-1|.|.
CASTLTDRNTEAFF
TGCGCCAGCACCTTGACGGACAGGAACACTGAAGCTTTCTTT
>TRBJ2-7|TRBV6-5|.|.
CAIRTYPTSYEQYF
TGTGCCATCCGGACATACCCGACTTCCTACGAGCAGTACTTC
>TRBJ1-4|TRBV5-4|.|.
CASSYQGSREGKLFF
TGTGCCAGCAGTTATCAGGGCTCCCGCGAAGGAAAACTGTTTTTT
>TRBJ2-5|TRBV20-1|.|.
CSASLGGTQYF
TGCAGTGCTAGCCTCGGCGGGACCCAGTACTTC
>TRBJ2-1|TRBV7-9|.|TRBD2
CAGAGGIYNEQFF
TGTGCCGGGGCGGGGGGGATCTACAATGAGCAGTTCTTC
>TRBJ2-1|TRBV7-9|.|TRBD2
CASSLPPRLAGVSNEQFF
TGTGCCAGCAGCTTACCGCCCCGACTAGCGGGAGTCAGCAATGAGCAGTTCTTC
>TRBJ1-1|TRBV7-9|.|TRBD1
CASSFGTGENTEAFF
TGTGCCAGCAGCTTTGGGACAGGGGAGAACACTGAAGCTTTCTTT
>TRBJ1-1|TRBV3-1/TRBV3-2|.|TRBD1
CASSLGQGRDTEAFF
TGTGCCAGCAGCCTCGGACAGGGGAGGGACACTGAAGCTTTCTTT
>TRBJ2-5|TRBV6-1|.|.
CASSEAVGEETQYF
TGTGCCAGCAGTGAGGCTGTCGGGGAAGAGACCCAGTACTTC
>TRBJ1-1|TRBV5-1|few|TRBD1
CASSLAEQGRTEAFF
TGCGCCAGCAGCTTGGCCGAACAGGGGAGGACTGAAGCTTTCTTT
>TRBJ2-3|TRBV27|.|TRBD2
CASIRVAGVGTDTQYF
TGTGCCAGCATTCGGGTAGCGGGGGTGGGCACAGATACGCAGTATTTT
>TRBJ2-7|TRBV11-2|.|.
CASSSTPGANEQYF
TGTGCCAGCAGCTCAACTCCGGGAGCCAACGAGCAGTACTTC
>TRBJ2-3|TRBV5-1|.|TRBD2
CASSSVAGTDTQYF
TGCGCCAGCAGCTCCGTAGCGGGAACAGATACGCAGTATTTT
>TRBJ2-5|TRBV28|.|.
CATSSAPGRDNGETQYF
TGTGCCACCAGCAGTGCTCCCGGCAGGGATAATGGAGAGACCCAGTACTTC
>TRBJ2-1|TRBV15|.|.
CATSRGSSLSDEQFF
TGTGCCACCAGCAGAGGGTCGTCCCTTAGTGATGAGCAGTTCTTC
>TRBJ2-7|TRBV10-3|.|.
CAISRGDTSYEQYF
TGTGCCATCAGCAGGGGGGACACCTCCTACGAGCAGTACTTC
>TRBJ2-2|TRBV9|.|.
CASSVGRGTGELFF
TGTGCCAGCAGCGTAGGGCGGGGTACCGGGGAGCTGTTTTTT